The 28 T cell receptor beta chains given below trace back to one sample, sequenced in a study of T cells in Graves' hyperthyroidism and ophthalmopathy. TCR beta CDR3 regions were amplified from RNA transcripts. HTBI primers were employed in a first-round RT-PCR of the TCR CDR3. One entry per CDR3 protein, called by TCRdb with MiXCR from the multiplex PCR reads. The data contain a few hundred thousand distinct CDR3 sequences, around 46% of them singletons. The material sequenced was peripheral blood or thyroid tissue (not recorded which). These receptor sequences come from a woman between 18 and 29 years old with Graves' hyperthyroidism.

This clonotype was seen ten or more times. This sequence joins TRBV6-1 and TRBJ1-3, with 7 nucleotides matching TRBD1. Germline CDR1 reads MNHNS; CDR2 reads SASEGT. The CDR3 runs 15 residues. V dropped 6 bases and J dropped 0; count of bases not matched to a gene: 5. The CDR3 protein is CASRRDSSSGNTIYF. CDR3 sequence (DNA): TGTGCCAGCAGGAGGGACAGTTCCTCTGGAAACACCATATATTTT.

This clonotype has a count of ten or more. V gene TRBV20-1 combines with J gene TRBJ1-1, with 8 nucleotides matching TRBD1. After removal of 3 bases from V and 4 bases from J, the junction contained 7 bases not matched to a gene. Germline lookup yields CDR1 DFQATT and CDR2 SNEGSKA (reference sequence). The CDR3 runs 14 residues. The CDR3: CSASSGQGSTEAFF. The CDR3 nucleotides read TGCAGTGCTAGTTCTGGACAGGGAAGCACTGAAGCTTTCTTT.

This clonotype has a count of ten or more. This rearrangement joins TRBV27 to TRBJ2-7; 13 nucleotides match TRBD2. V shed 5 bases, J shed 5 bases, and the junction held 6 bases outside the gene matches. The length of the CDR3 is 15 residues. Germline loops: CDR1 MNHEY, CDR2 SMNVEV (reference sequence). CDR3 protein: CASSPGLAGAHEQYF. In DNA, the CDR3 is TGTGCCAGCAGTCCAGGACTAGCGGGAGCCCACGAGCAGTACTTC.

This clonotype was observed many times. V is TRBV15 and J is TRBJ2-3; D call uncertain. The CDR3 extends over 13 amino acids. V gave up 7 bases and J gave up 6 bases, with 14 bases separating them. CDR1 is LNHNV and CDR2 is YYDKDF in the germline V gene (reference sequence). CDR3 residues: CATTLSPRDTQYF. For the CDR3, the DNA is TGTGCCACCACTTTGAGTCCTCGGGATACGCAGTATTTT.

At least ten counts were recorded for this clonotype. The gene calls are TRBV27 and TRBJ1-2; 8 nucleotides align to TRBD1. This CDR3 is built from 17 residues. The germline CDR1 and CDR2 sequences are MNHEY and SMNVEV (reference sequence). Trimming removed 0 bases from V and 4 bases from J; junction bases left unmatched: 10. This CDR3 is CASSLSRGQGPVYGYTF. CDR3 bases: TGTGCCAGCAGTTTATCGAGAGGACAGGGTCCTGTCTATGGCTACACCTTC.

The chain joins TRBV20-1 to TRBJ2-3; D not resolved. Germline V gene data show CDR1 as DFQATT and CDR2 as SNEGSKA (reference sequence). The V end lost 4 bases, the J end lost 0 bases, and 5 bases lay between the germline ends. The CDR3 runs 12 residues. CDR3 in amino acids: CSATESTDTQYF. CDR3 nucleotide sequence: TGCAGTGCTACGGAAAGCACAGATACGCAGTATTTT.

This clonotype was seen at least ten times. The CDR3 nucleotides are TGTGCCAGCAGTCCCCTTAGATGGGGTTCACCCCTCCACTTT. As protein: CASSPLRWGSPLHF. J is TRBJ1-6 and V is TRBV28; D is undetermined. Germline-derived CDR1 and CDR2 are MDHEN and SYDVKM. V gave up 5 bases and J gave up 9 bases, with 14 bases separating them. This CDR3 comprises 14 residues. Complete variable domain (other parts from reference TRBV28 and TRBJ1-6): DVKVTQSSRYLVKRTGEKVFLECVQDMDHENMFWYRQDPGLGLRLIYFSYDVKMKEKGDIPEGYSVSREKKERFSLILESASTNQTSMYLCASSPLRWGSPLHFGNGTRLTVT.

This clonotype was counted many times. This sequence joins TRBV2 and TRBJ1-1; D not certain. V was clipped by 6 bases and J by 5 bases, with 16 bases between them. The CDR3 consists of 14 residues. Germline CDR1 reads SNHLY; CDR2 reads FYNNEI. CDR3 nucleotide sequence: TGTGCCAGCAGGAGGCAGACTTCCCAGACTGAAGCTTTCTTT. Its protein product is CASRRQTSQTEAFF.

This clonotype showed up many times. The chain combines TRBV7-9 with TRBJ1-2; the match to TRBD1 covers 7 bases. Germline V CDR1 and CDR2: SEHNR, FQNEAQ (reference sequence). V gave up 5 bases and J gave up 8 bases; unmatched junction bases: 8. CDR3 length: 13 residues. The CDR3 DNA reads TGTGCCAGCAGCGTAAAACAGGGGAGCGGCTACACCTTC. Translated: CASSVKQGSGYTF.

As regards this clonotype: Being one base from a much bigger clone, this may be a read error. The CDR3 nucleotides read TGTGTCAGCAGTTTTCGCGCGTTCCAACCCTACGAGCAGTACTTC. As protein: CVSSFRAFQPYEQYF. The chain employs TRBV12-3 or TRBV12-4 and TRBJ2-7; D not certain. The CDR3 spans 15 residues.

This clonotype has more than one count but fewer than ten. This chain uses TRBV7-6 with TRBJ2-2; the match to TRBD1 covers 9 bases. Germline-derived CDR1 and CDR2 are SGHVS and FNYEAQ. The CDR3 sequence is 15 residues long. The J segment lost 6 bases and the V segment lost 4 bases, leaving 6 bases of the junction unmatched. The CDR3 spells CASSSSRDRAGELFF. Written as DNA, the CDR3 is TGTGCCAGCAGCTCGTCCCGGGACAGGGCCGGGGAGCTGTTTTTT.

In nucleotides, the CDR3 is TGTGCCATCACGACCGGGACGGTCTTCTCTGGGGCCAACGTCCTGACTTTC. This translates into CAITTGTVFSGANVLTF. The chain combines TRBV19 with TRBJ2-6; possibly TRBD1 or TRBD2 for D (5 bases each). This CDR3 region has 17 residues. V was clipped by 10 bases and J by 0 bases, with 19 bases between them. Germline V gene sequence: CDR1 LNHDA, CDR2 SQIVND (reference sequence). Drawing the rest from reference TRBV19 and TRBJ2-6, the complete variable domain is DGGITQSPKYLFRKEGQNVTLSCEQNLNHDAMYWYRQDPGQGLRLIYYSQIVNDFQKGDIAEGYSVSREKKESFPLTVTSAQKNPTAFYLCAITTGTVFSGANVLTFGAGSRLTVL.

In this sample, this clonotype turned up many times. The rearrangement uses TRBV7-9 and TRBJ1-1, with D unresolved. The germline V and J ends were trimmed by 2 bases and 5 bases, with 9 bases remaining between them. CDR3 size: 13 residues. The germline gives CDR1 SEHNR, CDR2 FQNEAQ (reference sequence). As DNA, the CDR3 is TGTGCCAGCAGCTTAACAGTGGCGACTGAAGCTTTCTTT. This translates into CASSLTVATEAFF.

Notes on this clonotype: This CDR3 is missing its conserved last phenylalanine or tryptophan, likely due to a read error. No DNA is shown, since the ends of the CDR3 on it are uncertain; the CDR3 is the one TCRdb lists. This rearrangement joins TRBV6-2 or TRBV6-3 to TRBJ2-2; the table assigns TRBD1, which was not confirmed against the DNA. The CDR3 has 9 residues if both end residues are counted. Germline CDR1 and CDR2: MNHEY and SVGEGT. This CDR3 is CASSTRGTP.

The chain joins TRBV12-3 or TRBV12-4 to TRBJ2-3, with D perhaps TRBD1 (6 bases). The CDR3 is 15 amino acids. V lost 6 bases, J lost 5 bases, and 18 bases lay in between. The CDR3 protein is CASSSQQGLGDTQYF. CDR3 coding DNA: TGTGCCAGCAGCTCGCAACAGGGATTGGGAGATACGCAGTATTTT.

This sequence joins TRBV24-1 and TRBJ2-5; 8 bases are shared with TRBD1. CDR1 and CDR2 (germline): KGHDR, SFDVKD. The CDR3 consists of 16 residues. With V trimmed by 6 bases and J by 1 base, 9 bases remained unmatched. The CDR3 spells CATSTGGSPSQETQYF. CDR3 in DNA: TGTGCCACCAGTACAGGGGGGAGCCCTTCCCAAGAGACCCAGTACTTC.

The sample holds one count of this clonotype. The chain recombines TRBV4-2 with TRBJ2-5; 8 bases fit TRBD1. Per germline, CDR1 LGHNA and CDR2 YNFKEQ. This CDR3 comprises 15 residues. The trim removed 5 bases at V and 5 bases at J, leaving 10 bases unmatched. DNA for the CDR3: TGTGCCAGCAGCGAAACTTCAGGGGGCCTGGAGACCCAGTACTTC. This encodes CASSETSGGLETQYF.

This clonotype was seen repeatedly, ten times or more. The rearrangement uses TRBV5-1 and TRBJ2-5; no clear D. This CDR3 comprises 14 residues. Trimming stripped 6 bases from V and 2 bases from J, with 14 bases between. Germline values: CDR1 SGHRS, CDR2 YFSETQ. The CDR3 bases are TGCGCCAGCAACAACCTAGGCATTCAAGAGACCCAGTACTTC. This codes for CASNNLGIQETQYF.

With respect to this clonotype: Given a much more abundant clone one base away, this may be a read error. The rearrangement joins TRBV12-3 or TRBV12-4 to TRBJ2-2, with D possibly TRBD1 on 6 matching bases. CDR3 length: 17 amino acids. The CDR3 nucleotides read TGTGTCAGCACCACTTCGGCTTGGACAGCGAACACCGGGGAGCTGTTTTTT. As protein: CVSTTSAWTANTGELFF.

This clonotype was counted at least ten times. The chain couples TRBV6-2 or TRBV6-3 to TRBJ2-7; 7 bases agree with TRBD2. Germline V gives CDR1 MNHEY, CDR2 SVGEGT. The CDR3 consists of 18 residues. The V gene end was trimmed by 4 bases and the J gene end by 4 bases; junction bases not matched to a gene: 19. The CDR3 here is CASSSPTTSAETPYEQYF. CDR3 DNA: TGTGCCAGCAGTTCCCCTACCACTAGCGCCGAAACACCATACGAGCAGTACTTC.

The CDR3 reads CASSSPPNEYTEAFF. CDR3 DNA sequence: TGTGCCAGCAGCTCACCACCGAACGAGTACACTGAAGCTTTCTTT. The genes are TRBV11-1 and TRBJ1-1; D not certain. The germline V gene has CDR1 SGHAT and CDR2 FQDESV (reference sequence). Deletions cut 4 bases from V and 3 bases from J, with 15 bases between. This CDR3 has 15 amino acids.

This clonotype was counted a few times. The CDR3 region is CASGGTGLYGYTF. The CDR3 nucleotides read TGTGCCAGCGGAGGGACGGGGTTGTATGGCTACACCTTC. This sequence joins TRBV7-6 and TRBJ1-2, with D maybe TRBD1 (5 bases). CDR3 length: 13 amino acids. Trimming took 8 bases from V and 5 from J, leaving 15 bases between them. CDR1 is SGHVS, CDR2 FNYEAQ, per germline.

This clonotype has at least ten counts. The rearrangement links TRBV6-2 or TRBV6-3 to TRBJ2-5, with 10 bases matching TRBD1. Germline assignment: CDR1 MNHEY and CDR2 SVGEGT. The junction had 2 bases not matched to a gene; V was cut back by 4 bases and J by 6 bases. The CDR3 spans 13 residues. The CDR3 DNA is TGTGCCAGCAGTTTGACAGGGGGCCAGACCCAGTACTTC. It yields the protein CASSLTGGQTQYF.

A few counts support this clonotype. The chain links TRBV3-1 to TRBJ2-5; D is unclear. Between the trimmed V and J ends, which lost 3 bases and 0 bases, there was a span of 5 bases. This CDR3 contains 13 residues. Looked up from germline, CDR1 is LGHDT and CDR2 is YNNKEL (reference sequence). CDR3 region: CASSQIHQETQYF. The CDR3 DNA sequence: TGTGCCAGCAGCCAGATTCACCAAGAGACCCAGTACTTC.

This clonotype has a handful of counts. This chain uses TRBV20-1 with TRBJ2-3; 11 nucleotides line up with TRBD2. This CDR3 is 16 amino acids long. Germline V gives CDR1 DFQATT, CDR2 SNEGSKA (reference sequence). The junction had 12 bases not matched to a gene; V was cut back by 8 bases and J by 2 bases. For the CDR3, the DNA is TGCAGTCTTGACGGCACTAGCGGGAGCATCACAGATACGCAGTATTTT. Amino acid sequence: CSLDGTSGSITDTQYF.

This clonotype was observed at least ten times. The genes are TRBV10-3 and TRBJ2-7; perhaps D is TRBD1 or TRBD2 (5 bases each). This CDR3 comprises 14 residues. V was cut by 4 bases and J by 7 bases, with 17 bases left in between. The germline gives CDR1 ENHRY, CDR2 SYGVKD. This chain's CDR3 is CAISVTGAGLEQYF. CDR3 coding DNA: TGTGCCATCAGTGTAACCGGGGCCGGATTGGAGCAGTACTTC.

This clonotype was counted only a few times. The rearrangement joins TRBV4-3 to TRBJ1-4; D is possibly TRBD1 (5 bases). V lost 1 base, J lost 5 bases, and 8 bases lay in between. This CDR3 is 14 amino acids long. Germline values: CDR1 LGHNA, CDR2 YSLEER. The CDR3 DNA reads TGCGCCAGCAGCCAAGCTCAGGGCAATGAAAAACTGTTTTTT. It yields the protein CASSQAQGNEKLFF.

The rearrangement uses TRBV2 and TRBJ2-3; 7 bases agree with TRBD1. The trim removed 6 bases at V and 1 base at J, leaving 4 bases unmatched. This CDR3 is built from 14 residues. Germline CDR1 SNHLY, CDR2 FYNNEI. This CDR3 reads CASRQDRGTDTQYF. CDR3 nucleotide sequence: TGTGCCAGCAGGCAAGACAGGGGCACAGATACGCAGTATTTT. Looking up the rest from reference TRBV2 and TRBJ2-3 gives the full variable domain: EPEVTQTPSHQVTQMGQEVILRCVPISNHLYFYWYRQILGQKVEFLVSFYNNEISEKSEIFDDQFSVERPDGSNFTLKIRSTKLEDSAMYFCASRQDRGTDTQYFGPGTRLTVL.